Following are 8 T cell receptor beta chains from one sample sequenced in a study of blood T cell repertoires in COVID-19. Assay used: immunoSEQ multiplex PCR; TCRdb lists only in-frame clones, some missing. Of 60,000 or so clones detected, just under 90% appear once; the ten largest clones hold around 8.3%. Sequenced input: peripheral blood. All receptors come from a human donor with active COVID-19. The donor label of this sample is uncertain.

V gene TRBV10-3 combines with J gene TRBJ1-5; TRBD1 matches at 8 bases. This CDR3 region has 15 residues. The V gene end was trimmed by 5 bases and the J gene end by 4 bases; junction bases not matched to a gene: 7. Germline loops: CDR1 ENHRY, CDR2 SYGVKD. The CDR3 here is CAISPGQEGNQPQHF. The CDR3, as DNA: TGTGCCATCAGTCCGGGACAGGAGGGGAATCAGCCCCAGCATTTT.

The V and J genes are TRBV5-1 and TRBJ2-4; the match to TRBD1 covers 11 bases. The V gene's germline CDR1 is SGHRS and CDR2 YFSETQ. CDR3 size: 16 residues. Trimming took 4 bases from V and 0 from J; bases not matched to a gene: 3. The CDR3 DNA reads TGCGCCAGCAGCCCGGGACAGGGGGAAGCCAAAAACATTCAGTACTTC. It codes for CASSPGQGEAKNIQYF. Full variable domain (remainder filled in from reference TRBV5-1 and TRBJ2-4): KAGVTQTPRYLIKTRGQQVTLSCSPISGHRSVSWYQQTPGQGLQFLFEYFSETQRNKGNFPGRFSGRQFSNSRSEMNVSTLELGDSALYLCASSPGQGEAKNIQYFGAGTRLSVL.

V and J are TRBV29-1 and TRBJ2-7; 9 positions match TRBD2. V dropped 6 bases and J dropped 4; count of bases not matched to a gene: 7. CDR3 length equals 13 residues. Germline values: CDR1 SQVTM, CDR2 ANQGSEA. The CDR3 region is CSVLAGRRYEQYF. In DNA form, the CDR3 reads TGCAGCGTCCTAGCGGGACGGAGATACGAGCAGTACTTC.

The CDR3 region is CASTSAGSQGSDGYTF. In DNA, the CDR3 is TGTGCCAGTACTAGCGCCGGGTCACAGGGGAGCGATGGCTACACCTTC. The chain recombines TRBV19 with TRBJ1-2; 7 bases agree with TRBD1. The CDR3 sequence is 16 residues long. After removal of 7 bases from V and 6 bases from J, the junction contained 17 bases not matched to a gene. Germline values: CDR1 LNHDA, CDR2 SQIVND (reference sequence).

As regards this clone: At one end, the junction sequence differs from germline, possibly due to a read error. V gene TRBV6-6 combines with J gene TRBJ2-1; 8 bases map to TRBD2. This CDR3 has 16 residues. Germline values: CDR1 MNHNY, CDR2 SVGAGI (reference sequence). CDR3 protein: CASREGRGWSSNEQFF. The CDR3 nucleotides are TGTGCCAGCCGGGAGGGGCGGGGATGGTCCTCCAATGAGCAGTTCTTC.

V is TRBV7-9 and J is TRBJ2-2; no clear D. Germline-derived CDR1 and CDR2 are SEHNR and FQNEAQ (reference sequence). Trimming shortened V by 2 bases and J by 8 bases, and 3 bases separated the two germline ends. The CDR3 covers 11 residues. CDR3 residues: CASSLSGELFF. CDR3 bases: TGTGCCAGCAGCTTATCTGGGGAGCTGTTTTTT. Supplemented by reference TRBV7-9 and TRBJ2-2, the full variable domain reads DTGVSQNPRHKITKRGQNVTFRCDPISEHNRLYWYRQTLGQGPEFLTYFQNEAQLEKSRLLSDRFSAERPKGSFSTLEIQRTEQGDSAMYLCASSLSGELFFGEGSRLTVL.

The chain couples TRBV11-2 to TRBJ1-1; 8 bases agree with TRBD1. The CDR3 is 15 amino acids. V lost 0 bases, J lost 7 bases, and 7 bases stayed unmatched. Germline V lookup: CDR1 SGHAT, CDR2 FQNNGV. The CDR3 DNA sequence: TGTGCCAGCAGCTTAGATCCCAGCAGGGGGCTTGAAGCTTTCTTT. As protein: CASSLDPSRGLEAFF.

DNA of the CDR3: TGTGCCAGCAGCGTAGCTTTGGGGGGACTATACAATGAGCAGTTCTTC. Translation gives CASSVALGGLYNEQFF. The chain is built from TRBV9 and TRBJ2-1; 7 positions agree with TRBD2. Germline V gene data show CDR1 as SGDLS and CDR2 as YYNGEE. The V and J ends lost 0 bases and 4 bases, in that order; junction bases with no gene match: 7. The CDR3 loop spans 16 amino acids.